A single sample gave rise to the 14 T cell receptor beta chains below, sequenced in a study of cytomegalovirus exposure and HLA in healthy donors (dated by TCRdb to 2017 to 2019). The library was generated by the immunoSEQ multiplex PCR assay. The multiplex PCR relied on a mix of 60 forward primers for TCR Vbeta segments and 13 reverse primers for TCR Jbeta segments. The table comes from immuneACCESS by way of TCRdb, which keeps in-frame sequences with V and J called. Part of the clones is missing from these tables; in studies checked, under half for an unresolved V gene and the rest for unknown reasons. This sample is represented by around 120,000 clones; 65% of them were singletons. The ten largest clones take up nearly 9.5% of the sample. Specimen: PBMCs. Receptor source: a woman aged 40 to 50 in good health and CMV-seropositive.

V usage is TRBV5-1 and J usage is TRBJ2-5; 8 positions agree with TRBD1. Germline CDR1 and CDR2: SGHRS and YFSETQ. There are 18 residues in the CDR3. J gave up 0 bases and V 1 base, and 11 bases lay outside the gene matches. The CDR3 loop reads CASSLIPGTGGDQETQYF. DNA for the CDR3: TGCGCCAGCAGCTTGATCCCTGGGACAGGTGGGGACCAAGAGACCCAGTACTTC.

The chain joins TRBV9 to TRBJ2-5; 7 bases map to TRBD1. The J call is in doubt because the DNA end fits TRBJ2-7 better. In germline, CDR1 is SGDLS, CDR2 YYNGEE. The CDR3 runs to 15 residues. CDR3 nucleotides: TGTGCCAGCAGCGTAGACCTGGGACAGTTCGACGAGCAGTACTTC. It yields the protein CASSVDLGQFDEQYF.

The CDR3 spells CASRSGTTYDEQYF. As DNA, the CDR3 is TGTGCCAGCAGGTCCGGGACAACCTACGACGAGCAGTACTTC. V gene TRBV5-4 combines with J gene TRBJ2-7; TRBD1 might be the D (6 bases). The CDR3 totals 14 residues. Looked up from germline, CDR1 is SGHNT and CDR2 is YYREEE (reference sequence). The V and J ends lost 5 bases and 5 bases respectively, with 17 bases between them.

The table lists this clone with a few counts. This chain uses TRBV6-5 with TRBJ1-2; D unclear. Germline V CDR1 and CDR2: MNHEY, SVGAGI. The CDR3 consists of 12 residues. Trimming took 6 bases from V and 4 from J, leaving 9 bases between them. The CDR3 coding sequence is TGTGCCAGCAGCTGGGCCCCCTATGGCTACACCTTC. Protein product: CASSWAPYGYTF.

This clone was counted a few times. This sequence joins TRBV7-3 and TRBJ1-6; a weak D match, TRBD1 (6 bases). The CDR3 totals 15 residues. Per the germline V gene, CDR1 is SGHTA and CDR2 is FQGTGA. V dropped 1 base and J dropped 9 bases, with 13 bases sitting between them. The CDR3 is CASSLSPRGASPLHF. CDR3 nucleotides: TGTGCCAGCAGCTTAAGCCCCAGGGGTGCTTCACCCCTCCACTTT.

V is TRBV19 and J is TRBJ2-3, with TRBD2 matching over 12 bases. The germline CDR1 and CDR2 sequences are LNHDA and SQIVND (reference sequence). This CDR3 is 16 amino acids long. Losses at the gene ends were 6 bases for V and 5 bases for J; bases not matched to a gene: 9. The CDR3 region is CASSLRLAGVVDTQYF. CDR3 nucleotides: TGTGCCAGTAGCTTAAGACTAGCGGGAGTGGTAGATACGCAGTATTTT. Full variable domain (remainder filled in from reference TRBV19 and TRBJ2-3): DGGITQSPKYLFRKEGQNVTLSCEQNLNHDAMYWYRQDPGQGLRLIYYSQIVNDFQKGDIAEGYSVSREKKESFPLTVTSAQKNPTAFYLCASSLRLAGVVDTQYFGPGTRLTVL.

V gene TRBV6-4 combines with J gene TRBJ2-2; 10 bases map to TRBD2. The CDR3 length is 17 residues. Per the germline V gene, CDR1 is MRHNA and CDR2 is SNTAGT. V shed 2 bases, J shed 5 bases, and the junction held 8 bases outside the gene matches. The CDR3 region is CASSDTFQREGTGELFF. DNA for the CDR3: TGTGCCAGCAGTGACACGTTCCAGCGGGAGGGGACCGGGGAGCTGTTTTTT.

This clone was recorded a few times. The chain has TRBV19 and TRBJ1-5; D perhaps matches TRBD1 (6 bases). The CDR3 contains 15 residues. Germline V gene lookup returns CDR1 LNHDA and CDR2 SQIVND (reference sequence). Trimming removed 5 bases from V and 4 bases from J, with 15 bases in between. The CDR3, as DNA: TGTGCCAGTAGTGGGATGGACAGCTGGAATCAGCCCCAGCATTTT. Amino acid sequence: CASSGMDSWNQPQHF.

The V and J genes are TRBV28 and TRBJ2-1; TRBD2 matches 7 bases. The CDR3 has 14 amino acids. The germline CDR1 and CDR2 sequences are MDHEN and SYDVKM. J gave up 7 bases and V 2 bases, and 5 bases lay outside the gene matches. CDR3 region: CASSLLAEWNEQFF. The CDR3 region has the DNA TGTGCCAGCAGTTTACTAGCGGAGTGGAATGAGCAGTTCTTC. Full variable domain (missing parts from reference TRBV28 and TRBJ2-1): DVKVTQSSRYLVKRTGEKVFLECVQDMDHENMFWYRQDPGLGLRLIYFSYDVKMKEKGDIPEGYSVSREKKERFSLILESASTNQTSMYLCASSLLAEWNEQFFGPGTRLTVL.

This sequence joins TRBV11-2 and TRBJ2-5; D possibly corresponds to TRBD1 (5 bases). Trimming cost V 6 bases and J 1 base, with 15 bases left between them. CDR3 length: 15 residues. From germline, CDR1 is SGHAT and CDR2 FQNNGV. The CDR3 nucleotides are TGTGCCAGCAGACCGAACAGGCAGGGCCAAGAGACCCAGTACTTC. This codes for CASRPNRQGQETQYF.

This clone was recorded only once. The V and J genes are TRBV7-3 and TRBJ2-6; possible D gene TRBD2, 5 bases. The germline V gene has CDR1 SGHTA and CDR2 FQGTGA. There are 18 residues in the CDR3. V was shortened by 0 bases and J by 0 bases, with 12 bases between the two germline ends. CDR3 region: CASSLTGVTYSGANVLTF. In nucleotides, the CDR3 is TGTGCCAGCAGCTTAACCGGGGTTACTTACTCTGGGGCCAACGTCCTGACTTTC.

The V gene is TRBV27, the J gene TRBJ2-3, with a tentative D call TRBD1 (5 bases). This CDR3 comprises 11 residues. V lost 4 bases and J lost 6, with 5 bases in between. In germline, CDR1 is MNHEY, CDR2 SMNVEV (reference sequence). CDR3 in DNA: TGTGCCAGCAGTTCAGGGGATACGCAGTATTTT. Translating gives CASSSGDTQYF.

V is TRBV7-3 and J is TRBJ2-7; 9 bases agree with TRBD2. Losses at the gene ends were 8 bases for V and 6 bases for J; bases not matched to a gene: 5. The CDR3 extends over 12 amino acids. Germline values: CDR1 SGHTA, CDR2 FQGTGA. The CDR3 DNA reads as TGTGCCAGCGGTCTAGCGGGATCCGAGCAGTACTTC. It translates to CASGLAGSEQYF.

This clone was picked up a small number of times. The V and J genes are TRBV6-5 and TRBJ2-1, with 8 bases lining up with TRBD2. Germline V gives CDR1 MNHEY, CDR2 SVGAGI. Germline trimming cut 1 base from V and 9 bases from J; bases unmatched to any gene: 5. The CDR3 covers 14 residues. This CDR3 is CASSYYSGTGEQFF. The CDR3 bases are TGTGCCAGCAGTTACTATAGCGGGACTGGTGAGCAGTTCTTC.